The rows below give T cell receptor beta chains drawn from one sample of a study of graft-versus-host responses after intestinal transplantation. Clones were read by immunoSEQ multiplex PCR, and TCRdb kept only the in-frame ones, dropping some. Among about 9,200 clones listed, around nine tenths were seen once. The sample was PBMCs, taken roughly 46 days after intestinal transplant. The source is a human patient who received an intestinal transplant, so some T cells may come from the graft donor. Each CDR3 is given with its conserved first and last residue. D genes are given only for firm matches. Clone size appears in some rows only: once, few, many, or a class for an expanded clone.

TRBV4-1	-	TRBJ1-5	TRBD1	CASSQAGQGSQPQHF	TGCGCCAGCAGCCAAGCGGGACAGGGGTCTCAGCCCCAGCATTTT
TRBV5-1	-	TRBJ2-7	TRBD1	CASRLDRDNEQYF	TGCGCCAGCCGACTGGACAGGGACAACGAGCAGTACTTC
TRBV27	-	TRBJ2-2	TRBD2	CASSLSTSGGATGELFF	TGTGCCAGCAGTTTATCGACTAGCGGGGGGGCCACCGGGGAGCTGTTTTTT
TRBV5-1	-	TRBJ2-7	TRBD2	CASSLYSGRAGEQYF	TGCGCCAGCAGCTTGTATAGCGGGAGGGCCGGGGAGCAGTACTTC
TRBV7-3	-	TRBJ1-5	-	CASSFPPLRTVGNQPQHF	TGTGCCAGCAGCTTCCCCCCCCTAAGGACAGTCGGCAATCAGCCCCAGCATTTT
TRBV5-1	-	TRBJ2-1	-	CASSFEQKYNEQFF	TGCGCCAGCAGCTTTGAGCAGAAATACAATGAGCAGTTCTTC
TRBV14	-	TRBJ1-6	-	CASSQDLGSRPLHF	TGTGCCAGCAGCCAAGATCTGGGTTCCAGACCCCTCCACTTT
TRBV21-1	-	TRBJ1-2	-	CASSKRCSYRNPSGTEIGYTF	TGTGCCAGCAGCAAAAGGTGCTCATACCGTAATCCGAGCGGGACGGAGATTGGCTACACCTTC
TRBV5-4	-	TRBJ1-2	TRBD1	CASSQMGQVYGYTF	TGTGCCAGCAGCCAAATGGGACAGGTCTATGGCTACACCTTC
TRBV11-2	once	TRBJ2-1	TRBD2	CASSTWTSGSDEQFF	TGTGCCAGCAGCACCTGGACTAGCGGGAGCGATGAGCAGTTCTTC
TRBV7-9	-	TRBJ1-2	-	CASSTPGTTYGYTF	TGTGCCAGCAGCACCCCCGGGACAACATATGGCTACACCTTC
TRBV6-5	-	TRBJ1-2	TRBD1	CASRKITGGRAGYTF	TGTGCCAGCAGGAAAATTACAGGGGGCAGGGCTGGCTACACCTTC
TRBV5-4	-	TRBJ2-7	TRBD2	CASSPGTSGTYEQYF	TGTGCCAGCAGTCCCGGGACTAGCGGGACCTACGAGCAGTACTTC
TRBV5-1	-	TRBJ2-2	TRBD1	CASSSQGATGELFF	TGCGCCAGCAGTAGTCAGGGGGCCACCGGGGAGCTGTTTTTT
TRBV27	-	TRBJ2-1	-	CASSPPGRENNEQFF	TGTGCCAGCAGTCCGCCGGGACGGGAAAACAATGAGCAGTTCTTC
TRBV27	-	TRBJ2-7	-	CASSLVGGQHYEQYF	TGTGCCAGCAGTTTAGTCGGGGGACAGCACTACGAGCAGTACTTC
TRBV29-1	few	TRBJ1-1	-	CSFDFINTEAFF	TGCAGCTTTGATTTTATCAACACTGAAGCTTTCTTT
TRBV9	-	TRBJ2-5	TRBD1	CASSATGGVQETQYF	TGTGCCAGCAGCGCAACAGGGGGTGTACAAGAGACCCAGTACTTC
TRBV7-6	-	TRBJ2-7	TRBD2	CASSPPPTSVNYEQYF	TGTGCCAGCAGCCCCCCCCCAACTAGCGTGAACTACGAGCAGTACTTC
TRBV19	few	TRBJ2-7	TRBD2	CASSTGGYEQYF	TGTGCCAGTAGTACGGGGGGCTACGAGCAGTACTTC
TRBV6-5	-	TRBJ2-1	TRBD2	CAARGGPLGYNEQFF	TGTGCCGCCCGGGGAGGGCCCCTCGGATACAATGAGCAGTTCTTC
TRBV6-5	-	TRBJ2-3	TRBD1	CASSLGQGDTQYF	TGTGCCAGCAGTTTAGGACAGGGGGATACGCAGTATTTT
TRBV7-3	-	TRBJ2-6	-	CASRTLDRPSGANVLTF	TGTGCCAGCAGGACCCTGGACCGCCCTTCTGGGGCCAACGTCCTGACTTTC
TRBV6-5	-	TRBJ2-7	TRBD2	CASSYLGGSRYEQYF	TGTGCCAGCAGTTACTTGGGCGGGAGCCGGTACGAGCAGTACTTC
TRBV7-9	-	TRBJ2-1	-	CASSLLYWDEQFF	TGTGCCAGCAGCTTATTGTACTGGGATGAGCAGTTCTTC
TRBV4-1	-	TRBJ2-2	TRBD2	CASSHAAGDPTGELFF	TGCGCCAGCAGCCATGCTGCGGGGGACCCGACCGGGGAGCTGTTTTTT
TRBV5-3	once	TRBJ2-1	TRBD2	CARRHRTRGLGEQFF	TGTGCCAGAAGACACCGGACTAGAGGTCTAGGAGAGCAGTTCTTC
TRBV5-1	few	TRBJ1-1	-	CASSWRGNTEAFF	TGCGCCAGCAGCTGGCGGGGGAACACTGAAGCTTTCTTT
TRBV19	-	TRBJ2-3	-	CASSLRDTTDTQYF	TGTGCCAGTAGTCTCCGGGACACCACAGATACGCAGTATTTT
TRBV10-1	once	TRBJ2-2	-	CAIDTGELFF	TGCGCCATTGACACCGGGGAGCTGTTTTTT
TRBV7-3	-	TRBJ2-1	-	CASSPGSYNEQFF	TGTGCCAGCAGCCCCGGGAGCTACAATGAGCAGTTCTTC
TRBV7-2	few	TRBJ1-4	-	CASSRTDRGNEKLFF	TGTGCCAGCAGCCGAACGGACAGAGGGAATGAAAAACTGTTTTTT
TRBV5-6	-	TRBJ1-3	-	CASSLGGGGNTIYF	TGTGCCAGCAGCTTAGGGGGAGGAGGAAACACCATATATTTT
TRBV9	-	TRBJ1-1	-	CASSVGPEMNTEAFF	TGTGCCAGCAGCGTAGGACCCGAAATGAACACTGAAGCTTTCTTT
TRBV5-1	few	TRBJ2-5	TRBD1	CASRTGTGEETQYF	TGCGCCAGCAGGACCGGGACAGGGGAAGAGACCCAGTACTTC
TRBV6-4	once	TRBJ1-1	-	CAKPPVKGTEAFF	TGTGCCAAGCCCCCCGTTAAGGGCACTGAAGCTTTCTTT
TRBV9	-	TRBJ1-1	-	CASSVVGGGTEPVFF	-
TRBV6-4	-	TRBJ1-3	-	CASSDSRRTSSGNTIYF	TGTGCCAGCAGTGACTCGAGGCGGACCTCCTCTGGAAACACCATATATTTT
TRBV21-1	-	TRBJ1-1	-	CASSRKKRDRGTMNTEAFF	TGTGCCAGCAGCCGAAAAAAACGGGACAGGGGAACAATGAACACTGAAGCTTTCTTT
TRBV5-1	once	TRBJ2-7	TRBD1	CASSLGGQDYYEQYF	TGCGCCAGCAGCTTGGGGGGACAGGACTACTACGAGCAGTACTTC
TRBV10-3	-	TRBJ2-7	TRBD1	CAISGTGQGGGEQYF	TGTGCCATCAGTGGCACCGGACAGGGGGGCGGCGAGCAGTACTTC
TRBV11-2	-	TRBJ2-1	-	CASSLDGSSYNEQFF	TGTGCCAGCAGCTTAGACGGGAGCTCCTACAATGAGCAGTTCTTC
TRBV6-5	-	TRBJ1-6	-	CASSTTEYNSPLHF	TGTGCCAGCAGCACGACGGAGTATAATTCACCCCTCCACTTT
TRBV13	-	TRBJ2-7	TRBD1	CASSPGTGWGEQYF	TGTGCCAGCAGCCCCGGGACAGGCTGGGGAGAGCAGTACTTC
TRBV7-3	-	TRBJ2-3	-	CASSARHTDTQYF	TGTGCCAGCAGCGCGAGACACACAGATACGCAGTATTTT
TRBV12-5	-	TRBJ2-5	TRBD1	CASGSNRGKETQYF	TGTGCTAGTGGTTCCAACAGGGGGAAAGAGACCCAGTACTTC
TRBV28	-	TRBJ2-3	TRBD2	CASSELAGVGTDTQYF	TGTGCCAGCAGTGAACTAGCGGGAGTTGGGACAGATACGCAGTATTTT
TRBV28	-	TRBJ2-3	TRBD2	CASSVAGPPGDTQYF	TGTGCCAGCAGTGTAGCGGGCCCACCCGGGGATACGCAGTATTTT
TRBV28	-	TRBJ1-1	TRBD1	CASSLGTGGTEAFF	TGTGCCAGCAGTTTGGGGACAGGGGGCACTGAAGCTTTCTTT
TRBV7-9	-	TRBJ1-2	TRBD1	CASSPRDRVNGYTF	TGTGCCAGCAGCCCCCGGGACAGGGTAAATGGCTACACCTTC
TRBV6-1	-	TRBJ2-1	TRBD2	CASSWTSGVNEQFF	TGTGCCAGCAGCTGGACTAGCGGGGTCAATGAGCAGTTCTTC
TRBV28	-	TRBJ2-7	-	CASSLVRETEDYEQYF	TGTGCCAGCAGTTTAGTAAGGGAAACGGAAGACTACGAGCAGTACTTC
TRBV7-6	once	TRBJ1-1	-	CASSLDTDRKAFF	TGTGCCAGCAGCTTAGACACGGATCGTAAAGCTTTCTTT
TRBV4-2	-	TRBJ2-5	-	CASSQGSRLVRETQYF	TGTGCCAGCAGCCAAGGGTCTCGACTAGTGCGAGAGACCCAGTACTTC
TRBV2	-	TRBJ2-1	TRBD1	CASLSGTGFMNEQFF	TGTGCCAGTCTTAGTGGGACAGGGTTTATGAATGAGCAGTTCTTC
TRBV2	-	TRBJ2-7	-	CASSRAPYEQYF	TGTGCCAGCAGTCGGGCCCCCTACGAGCAGTACTTC
TRBV12-5	-	TRBJ1-1	-	CASGLVPGFSTEAFF	TGTGCTAGTGGTTTGGTACCAGGCTTTTCCACTGAAGCTTTCTTT